This T cell receptor (beta chain) was recovered during a study of T-cell memory formation after mild COVID-19. This CDR3 has 12 amino acids. V was cut by 3 bases and J by 12 bases, with 12 bases left in between. TCR alpha and TCR beta cDNA libraries with sample barcodes and UMIs came from 5'RACE using constant-segment primers. Each CDR3 protein is one row after TCRdb ran MiXCR on the 5' RACE reads. The table has some 120,000 distinct CDR3 sequences, 15% to 20% seen once; the top ten hold 5.2%. Study observations and caveats: Among CD4+ contracting clones, most were CM and EM, and CD8+ ones EMRA.

As concerns this clonotype: Its specificity is unknown.

The chain couples TRBV12-3 or TRBV12-4 to TRBJ1-5; D is unresolved. This sequence originates from a man aged 18 to 29 who had mild COVID-19 (a few samples of this study predate the infection). Cell type and time point are not known. Sequencing was carried out using PBMCs or a T cell subset sorted from them (not recorded which). Written as DNA, the CDR3 is TGTGCCAGCAGTTTCGAGTCTGGGGTCCAGCATTTT. It specifies CASSFESGVQHF.